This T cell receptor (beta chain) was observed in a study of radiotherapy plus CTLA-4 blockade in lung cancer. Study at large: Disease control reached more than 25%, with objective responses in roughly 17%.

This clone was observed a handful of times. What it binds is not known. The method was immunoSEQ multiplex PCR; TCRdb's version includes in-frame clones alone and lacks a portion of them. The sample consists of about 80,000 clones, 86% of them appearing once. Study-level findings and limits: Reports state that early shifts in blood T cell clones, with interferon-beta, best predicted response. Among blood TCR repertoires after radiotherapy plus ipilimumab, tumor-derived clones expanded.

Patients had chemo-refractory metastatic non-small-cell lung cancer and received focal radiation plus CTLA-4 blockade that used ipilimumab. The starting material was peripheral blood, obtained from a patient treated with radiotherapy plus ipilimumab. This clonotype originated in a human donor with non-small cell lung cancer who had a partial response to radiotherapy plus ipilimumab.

The DNA of the CDR3 is TGTGCCAGCAGCCCAGAAGGTGTCAGGGCAAGGGAAAAACTGTTTTTT. Protein sequence: CASSPEGVRAREKLFF. The chain is built from TRBV7-9 and TRBJ1-4; TRBD1 is a possible D gene (5 bases). Germline V gives CDR1 SEHNR, CDR2 FQNEAQ (reference sequence). This CDR3 is built from 16 residues. Between the trimmed V and J ends, which lost 5 bases and 8 bases, there was a span of 21 bases.